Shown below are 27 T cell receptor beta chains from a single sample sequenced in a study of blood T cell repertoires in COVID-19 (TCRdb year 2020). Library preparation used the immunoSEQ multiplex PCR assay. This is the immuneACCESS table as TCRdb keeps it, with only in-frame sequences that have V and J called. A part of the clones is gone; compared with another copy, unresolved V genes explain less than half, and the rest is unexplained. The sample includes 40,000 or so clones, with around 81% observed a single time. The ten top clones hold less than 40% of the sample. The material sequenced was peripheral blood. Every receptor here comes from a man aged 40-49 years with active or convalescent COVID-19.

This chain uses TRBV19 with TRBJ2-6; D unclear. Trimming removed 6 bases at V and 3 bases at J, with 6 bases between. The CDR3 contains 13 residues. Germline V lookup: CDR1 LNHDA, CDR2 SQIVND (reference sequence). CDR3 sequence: CASSAGGANVLTF. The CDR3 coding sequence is TGTGCCAGTAGCGCCGGTGGGGCCAACGTCCTGACTTTC.

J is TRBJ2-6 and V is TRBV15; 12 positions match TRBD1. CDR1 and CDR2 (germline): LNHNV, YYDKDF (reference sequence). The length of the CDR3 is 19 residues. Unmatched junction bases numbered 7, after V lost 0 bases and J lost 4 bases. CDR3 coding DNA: TGTGCCACCAGCAGAGATAAGGGACAGGGGGCTTCAGGGGCCAACGTCCTGACTTTC. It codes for CATSRDKGQGASGANVLTF.

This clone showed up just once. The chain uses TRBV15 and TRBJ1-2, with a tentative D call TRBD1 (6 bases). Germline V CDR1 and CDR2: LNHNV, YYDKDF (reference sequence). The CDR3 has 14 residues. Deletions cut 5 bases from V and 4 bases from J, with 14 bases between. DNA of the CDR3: TGTGCCACCAGCTTCCGACAGGAGAGCTATGGCTACACCTTC. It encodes CATSFRQESYGYTF.

CDR3 sequence reads: CASSGAVGGIHNSPLHF. CDR3 nucleotides: TGTGCCAGCAGCGGAGCGGTAGGGGGAATCCACAATTCACCCCTCCACTTT. V and J are TRBV5-5 and TRBJ1-6, with D tentatively TRBD1 (6 bases). The germline V gene has CDR1 SGHKS and CDR2 YYEKEE (reference sequence). The CDR3 runs 17 residues. V lost 4 bases and J lost 7, with 21 bases in between.

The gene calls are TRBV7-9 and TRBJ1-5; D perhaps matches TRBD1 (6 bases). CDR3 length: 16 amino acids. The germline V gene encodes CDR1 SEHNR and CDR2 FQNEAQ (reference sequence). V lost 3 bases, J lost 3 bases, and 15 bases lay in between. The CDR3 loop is CASSFASGVVNQPQHF. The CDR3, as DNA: TGTGCCAGCAGCTTTGCTTCAGGGGTAGTCAATCAGCCCCAGCATTTT. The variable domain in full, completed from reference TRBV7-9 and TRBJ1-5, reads DTGVSQNPRHKITKRGQNVTFRCDPISEHNRLYWYRQTLGQGPEFLTYFQNEAQLEKSRLLSDRFSAERPKGSFSTLEIQRTEQGDSAMYLCASSFASGVVNQPQHFGDGTRLSIL.

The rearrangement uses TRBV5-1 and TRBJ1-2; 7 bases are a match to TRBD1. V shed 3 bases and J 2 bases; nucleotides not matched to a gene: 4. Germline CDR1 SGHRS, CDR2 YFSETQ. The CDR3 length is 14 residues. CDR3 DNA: TGCGCCAGCAGCTCTGGGACAGCCAACTATGGCTACACCTTC. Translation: CASSSGTANYGYTF.

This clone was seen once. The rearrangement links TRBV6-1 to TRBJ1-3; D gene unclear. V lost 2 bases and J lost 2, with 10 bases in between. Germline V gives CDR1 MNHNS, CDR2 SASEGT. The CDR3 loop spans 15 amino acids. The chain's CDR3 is CASSESNFAGNTIYF. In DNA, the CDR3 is TGTGCCAGCAGTGAAAGCAATTTTGCTGGAAACACCATATATTTT.

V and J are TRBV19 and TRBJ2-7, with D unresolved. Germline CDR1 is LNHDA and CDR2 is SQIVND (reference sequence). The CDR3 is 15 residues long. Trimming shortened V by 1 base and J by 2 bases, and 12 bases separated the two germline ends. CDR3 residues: CASSIVRLPTYEQYF. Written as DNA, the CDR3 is TGTGCCAGTAGTATAGTTAGACTCCCGACCTACGAGCAGTACTTC.

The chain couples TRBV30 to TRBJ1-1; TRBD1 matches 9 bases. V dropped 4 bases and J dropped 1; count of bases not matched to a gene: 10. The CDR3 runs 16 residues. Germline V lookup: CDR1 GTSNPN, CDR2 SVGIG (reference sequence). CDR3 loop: CAWTFRGTGKNTEAFF. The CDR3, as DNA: TGTGCCTGGACCTTCAGAGGGACAGGGAAGAACACTGAAGCTTTCTTT.

CDR3: CAVIPTVDGYTF. Here the CDR3 DNA reads TGCGCCGTAATACCGACAGTCGATGGCTACACCTTC. The genes are TRBV23-1 and TRBJ1-2, with a weak D call TRBD1 (5 bases). TRBV23-1 is annotated as an ORF whose role is uncertain. Trimming removed 11 bases from V and 6 bases from J, with 16 bases in between. This CDR3 is built from 12 residues.

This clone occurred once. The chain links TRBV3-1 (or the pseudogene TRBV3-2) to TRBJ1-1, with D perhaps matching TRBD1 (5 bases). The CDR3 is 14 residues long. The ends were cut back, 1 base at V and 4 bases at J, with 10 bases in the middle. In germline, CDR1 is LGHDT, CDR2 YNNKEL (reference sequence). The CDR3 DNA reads TGTGCCAGCAGCCAAGTGGGGGGGGGCACTGAAGCTTTCTTT. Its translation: CASSQVGGGTEAFF.

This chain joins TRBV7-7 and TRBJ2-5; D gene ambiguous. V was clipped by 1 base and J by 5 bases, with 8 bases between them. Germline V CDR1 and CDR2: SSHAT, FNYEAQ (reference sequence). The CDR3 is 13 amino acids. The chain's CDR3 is CASSLEAGETQYF. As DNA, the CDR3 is TGTGCCAGCAGCTTAGAGGCCGGGGAGACCCAGTACTTC.

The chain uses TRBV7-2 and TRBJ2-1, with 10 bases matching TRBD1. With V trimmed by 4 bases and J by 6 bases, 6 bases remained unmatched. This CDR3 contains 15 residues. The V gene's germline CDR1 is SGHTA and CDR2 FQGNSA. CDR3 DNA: TGTGCCAGCAGCTCGCGCCGGGACAGGGGCAATGAGCAGTTCTTC. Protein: CASSSRRDRGNEQFF.

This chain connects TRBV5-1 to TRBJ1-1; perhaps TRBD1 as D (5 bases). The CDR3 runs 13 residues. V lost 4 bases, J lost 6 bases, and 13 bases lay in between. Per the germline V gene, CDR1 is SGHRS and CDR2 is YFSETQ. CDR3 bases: TGCGCCAGCAGCCCGCAGGGTAACGCTGAAGCTTTCTTT. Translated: CASSPQGNAEAFF.

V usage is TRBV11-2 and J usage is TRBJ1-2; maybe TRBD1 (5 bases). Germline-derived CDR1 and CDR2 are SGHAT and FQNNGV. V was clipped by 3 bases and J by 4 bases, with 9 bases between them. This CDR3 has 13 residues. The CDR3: CASSFGQGYGYTF. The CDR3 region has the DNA TGTGCCAGCAGCTTTGGGCAGGGCTATGGCTACACCTTC.

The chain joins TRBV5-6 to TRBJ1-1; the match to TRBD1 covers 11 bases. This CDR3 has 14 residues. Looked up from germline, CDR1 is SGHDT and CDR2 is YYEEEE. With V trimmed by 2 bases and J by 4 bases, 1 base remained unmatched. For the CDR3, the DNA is TGTGCCAGCAGCTTAGGGACAGGGGGCACTGAAGCTTTCTTT. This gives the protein CASSLGTGGTEAFF.

The CDR3 DNA sequence: TGTGCCACCAGTGATCCGGCCCGGGGCACTGAAGCTTTCTTT. The encoded protein is CATSDPARGTEAFF. The J gene is TRBJ1-1, the V gene TRBV24-1; D gene unclear. In germline, CDR1 is KGHDR, CDR2 SFDVKD. The CDR3 is made up of 14 amino acids. Trimming took 3 bases from V and 4 from J, leaving 11 bases between them.

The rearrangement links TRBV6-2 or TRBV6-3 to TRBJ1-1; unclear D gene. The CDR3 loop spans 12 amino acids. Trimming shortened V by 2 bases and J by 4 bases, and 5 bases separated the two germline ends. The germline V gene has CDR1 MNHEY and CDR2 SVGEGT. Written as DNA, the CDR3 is TGTGCCAGCAGTTACCCGAGCACTGAAGCTTTCTTT. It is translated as CASSYPSTEAFF.

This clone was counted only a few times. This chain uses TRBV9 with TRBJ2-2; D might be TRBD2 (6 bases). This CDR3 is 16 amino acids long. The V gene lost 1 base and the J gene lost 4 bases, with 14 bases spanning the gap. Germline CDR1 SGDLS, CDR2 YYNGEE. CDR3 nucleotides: TGTGCCAGCAGCGTATCTGGGGACTCCCTCACCGGGGAGCTGTTTTTT. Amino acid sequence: CASSVSGDSLTGELFF.

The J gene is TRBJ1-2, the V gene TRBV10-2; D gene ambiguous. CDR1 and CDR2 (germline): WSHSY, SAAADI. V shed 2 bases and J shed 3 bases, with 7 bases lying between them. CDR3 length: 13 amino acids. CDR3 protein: CASSENRDYGYTF. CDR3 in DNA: TGCGCCAGCAGTGAGAACAGAGACTATGGCTACACCTTC.

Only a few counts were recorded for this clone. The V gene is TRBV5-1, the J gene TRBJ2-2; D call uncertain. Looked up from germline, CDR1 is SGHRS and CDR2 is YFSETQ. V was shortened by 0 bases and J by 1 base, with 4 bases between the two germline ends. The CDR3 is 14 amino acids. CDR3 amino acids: CASSLVENTGELFF. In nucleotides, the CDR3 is TGCGCCAGCAGCTTGGTAGAGAACACCGGGGAGCTGTTTTTT.

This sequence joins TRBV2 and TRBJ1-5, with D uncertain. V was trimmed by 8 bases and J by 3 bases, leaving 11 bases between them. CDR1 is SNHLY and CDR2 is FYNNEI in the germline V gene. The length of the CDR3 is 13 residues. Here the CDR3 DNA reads TGTGCCAGCGTGAGGGTCCTCAATCAGCCCCAGCATTTT. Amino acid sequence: CASVRVLNQPQHF.

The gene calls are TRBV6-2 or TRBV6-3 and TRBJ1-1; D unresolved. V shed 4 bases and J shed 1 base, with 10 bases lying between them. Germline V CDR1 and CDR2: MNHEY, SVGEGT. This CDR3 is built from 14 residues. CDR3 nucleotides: TGTGCCAGCAGTTCCTATACAGAGAACACTGAAGCTTTCTTT. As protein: CASSSYTENTEAFF.

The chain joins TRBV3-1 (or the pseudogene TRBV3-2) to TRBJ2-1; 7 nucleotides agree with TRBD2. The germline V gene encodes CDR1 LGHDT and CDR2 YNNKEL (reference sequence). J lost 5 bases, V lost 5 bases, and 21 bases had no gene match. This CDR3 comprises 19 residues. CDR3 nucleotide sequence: TGTGCCAGCAGCAAAGGGAATGGGAGGGGTTCAAGGAGGGACAATGAGCAGTTCTTC. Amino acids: CASSKGNGRGSRRDNEQFF.

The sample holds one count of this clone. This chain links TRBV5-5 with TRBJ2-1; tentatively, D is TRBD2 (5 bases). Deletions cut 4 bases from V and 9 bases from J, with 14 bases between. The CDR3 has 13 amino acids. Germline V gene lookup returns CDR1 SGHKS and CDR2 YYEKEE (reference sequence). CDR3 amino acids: CASSTSLEGEQFF. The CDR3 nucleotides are TGTGCCAGCAGCACGTCCTTAGAGGGTGAGCAGTTCTTC.

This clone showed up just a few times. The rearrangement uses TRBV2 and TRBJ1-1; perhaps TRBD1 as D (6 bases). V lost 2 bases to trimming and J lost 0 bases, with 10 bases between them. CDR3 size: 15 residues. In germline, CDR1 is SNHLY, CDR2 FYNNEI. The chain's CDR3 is CASSERDTVNTEAFF. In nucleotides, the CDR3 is TGTGCCAGCAGTGAAAGGGACACAGTGAACACTGAAGCTTTCTTT. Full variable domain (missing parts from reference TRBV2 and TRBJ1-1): EPEVTQTPSHQVTQMGQEVILRCVPISNHLYFYWYRQILGQKVEFLVSFYNNEISEKSEIFDDQFSVERPDGSNFTLKIRSTKLEDSAMYFCASSERDTVNTEAFFGQGTRLTVV.

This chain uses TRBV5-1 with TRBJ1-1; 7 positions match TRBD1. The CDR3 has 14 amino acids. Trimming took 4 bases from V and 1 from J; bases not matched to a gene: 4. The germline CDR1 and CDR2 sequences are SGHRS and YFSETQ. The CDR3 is CASSPGQPNTEAFF. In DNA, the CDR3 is TGCGCCAGCAGCCCGGGACAGCCGAACACTGAAGCTTTCTTT.